These T cell receptor beta chains were read from a single sample in a study of blood T cells in healthy people across ages. TCRdb used MiXCR to reprocess the 5' RACE reads, holding one entry per CDR3 protein. The sample includes roughly 830,000 distinct CDR3 sequences, approximately 67% of them seen just once. Sequencing used blood. The receptors stem from a man younger than 45 in good health. The CDR3 runs from the conserved cysteine through the conserved F or W. The D gene is left open where the match is weak. Rows may omit the clone size; those that give it use once, few, many or a size class.

d_call,j_call,v_call,clone_size,cdr3_aa,cdr3_nt
TRBD2,TRBJ2-5,TRBV29-1,few,CSVDPGTIQETQYF,TGCAGCGTTGATCCCGGGACTATACAAGAGACCCAGTACTTC
NA,TRBJ2-1,TRBV29-1,few,CSVAEESSYNEQFF,TGCAGCGTTGCAGAGGAAAGCTCCTACAATGAGCAGTTCTTC
NA,TRBJ1-2,TRBV20-1,NA,CSAGYQRGYTF,TGCAGTGCCGGGTATCAAAGGGGCTACACCTTC
TRBD2,TRBJ2-3,TRBV11-2,NA,CASSFPNTSGSSHKTITGRYAYF,TGTGCCAGCAGCTTTCCCAATACTAGCGGGAGTTCACATAAAACCATCACGGGCAGATACGCGTATTTT
NA,TRBJ1-6,TRBV20-1,few,CSARSLSSMSPLHF,TGCAGTGCTAGATCTCTGTCCTCAATGTCACCCCTCCACTTT
NA,TRBJ2-7,TRBV4-3,NA,CASSPSTASLEQYF,TGCGCCAGCAGCCCCTCAACAGCGAGCCTGGAGCAGTACTTC
NA,TRBJ2-7,TRBV6-1,NA,CASSHQDTYEQYF,TGTGCCAGCAGTCACCAGGATACCTACGAGCAGTACTTC
NA,TRBJ2-7,TRBV12-3/TRBV12-4,NA,CASSLPGDIREQYF,TGTGCCAGCAGTCTCCCCGGGGACATCCGCGAGCAGTACTTC
TRBD1,TRBJ2-1,TRBV5-6,NA,CASSRRTGALSYNEQFF,TGTGCCAGCAGCAGGAGGACAGGAGCCCTCTCCTACAATGAGCAGTTCTTC
NA,TRBJ2-7,TRBV21-1,NA,CASIPGTAYEQYF,TGTGCCAGCATCCCCGGGACAGCCTACGAGCAGTACTTC
TRBD1,TRBJ1-2,TRBV5-1,NA,CASSTRTGGDYGYTF,TGCGCCAGCAGCACCAGGACAGGGGGCGACTATGGCTACACCTTC
NA,TRBJ2-7,TRBV7-9,once,CASTEDKSSYEQYF,TGTGCCAGCACCGAGGACAAGAGCTCCTACGAGCAGTACTTC
NA,TRBJ2-1,TRBV7-9,NA,CASTVFQSSYNEQFF,TGTGCCAGCACCGTTTTCCAGAGCTCCTACAATGAGCAGTTCTTC
NA,TRBJ2-4,TRBV20-1,NA,CSALILAKNIQYF,TGCAGTGCCCTGATACTAGCCAAAAACATTCAGTACTTC
TRBD2,TRBJ2-7,TRBV12-3/TRBV12-4,NA,CASSLFLAGGYEQYF,TGTGCCAGCAGTTTATTTCTAGCGGGGGGCTACGAGCAGTACTTC
TRBD1,TRBJ2-1,TRBV20-1,NA,CSSKTPGQGHNEQFF,TGCAGTTCCAAAACGCCGGGACAGGGTCACAATGAGCAGTTCTTC
NA,TRBJ2-5,TRBV5-5,NA,CASTLGARDYRGETQYF,TGTGCCAGCACCCTCGGAGCCCGAGACTATCGGGGAGAGACCCAGTACTTC
NA,TRBJ2-5,TRBV6-2/TRBV6-3,NA,CASNNRVQETQYF,TGTGCCAGCAACAACAGGGTCCAAGAGACCCAGTACTTC
TRBD2,TRBJ2-7,TRBV20-1,few,CSARDLLGVAGGTYEQYF,TGCAGTGCTAGAGATCTACTGGGGGTAGCGGGGGGTACCTACGAGCAGTACTTC
NA,TRBJ2-2,TRBV29-1,NA,CSVEVGETGELFF,TGCAGCGTCGAGGTAGGGGAGACCGGGGAGCTGTTTTTT
TRBD1,TRBJ2-7,TRBV7-6,few,CASSRTGTGAHEQYF,TGTGCCAGCAGCCGAACCGGGACAGGGGCACACGAGCAGTACTTC
TRBD2,TRBJ2-1,TRBV12-3/TRBV12-4,NA,CASSSAGTSGRNEQFF,TGTGCCAGCAGTTCAGCCGGGACTAGCGGGCGCAATGAGCAGTTCTTC
TRBD1,TRBJ2-5,TRBV5-1,NA,CASSLVLQGQETQYF,TGCGCCAGCAGCTTGGTACTACAGGGGCAAGAGACCCAGTACTTC
NA,TRBJ2-6,TRBV12-3/TRBV12-4,NA,CASSLDYGANVLTF,TGTGCCAGCAGTTTGGACTATGGGGCCAACGTCCTGACTTTC
NA,TRBJ2-7,TRBV20-1,NA,CSVSTLGYEQYF,TGCAGCGTGTCGACTTTGGGTTACGAGCAGTACTTC
NA,TRBJ2-1,TRBV20-1,NA,CSARPASVGYGREQFF,TGCAGTGCACGCCCGGCTAGCGTGGGTTACGGACGTGAGCAGTTCTTC